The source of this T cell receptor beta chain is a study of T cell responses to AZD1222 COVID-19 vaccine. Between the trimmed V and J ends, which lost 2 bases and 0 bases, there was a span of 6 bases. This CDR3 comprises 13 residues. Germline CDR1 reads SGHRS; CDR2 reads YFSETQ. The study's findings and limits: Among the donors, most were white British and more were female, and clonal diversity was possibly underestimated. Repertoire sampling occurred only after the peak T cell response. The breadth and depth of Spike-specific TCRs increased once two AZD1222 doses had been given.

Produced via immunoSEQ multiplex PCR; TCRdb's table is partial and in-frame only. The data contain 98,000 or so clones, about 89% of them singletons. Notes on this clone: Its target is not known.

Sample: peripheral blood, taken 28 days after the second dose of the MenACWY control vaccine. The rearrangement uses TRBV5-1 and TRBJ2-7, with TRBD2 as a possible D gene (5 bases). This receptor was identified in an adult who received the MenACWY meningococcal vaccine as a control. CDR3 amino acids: CASSLTSSYEQYF. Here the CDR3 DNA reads TGCGCCAGCAGCTTAACTAGCTCCTACGAGCAGTACTTC. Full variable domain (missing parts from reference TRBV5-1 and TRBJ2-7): KAGVTQTPRYLIKTRGQQVTLSCSPISGHRSVSWYQQTPGQGLQFLFEYFSETQRNKGNFPGRFSGRQFSNSRSEMNVSTLELGDSALYLCASSLTSSYEQYFGPGTRLTVT.